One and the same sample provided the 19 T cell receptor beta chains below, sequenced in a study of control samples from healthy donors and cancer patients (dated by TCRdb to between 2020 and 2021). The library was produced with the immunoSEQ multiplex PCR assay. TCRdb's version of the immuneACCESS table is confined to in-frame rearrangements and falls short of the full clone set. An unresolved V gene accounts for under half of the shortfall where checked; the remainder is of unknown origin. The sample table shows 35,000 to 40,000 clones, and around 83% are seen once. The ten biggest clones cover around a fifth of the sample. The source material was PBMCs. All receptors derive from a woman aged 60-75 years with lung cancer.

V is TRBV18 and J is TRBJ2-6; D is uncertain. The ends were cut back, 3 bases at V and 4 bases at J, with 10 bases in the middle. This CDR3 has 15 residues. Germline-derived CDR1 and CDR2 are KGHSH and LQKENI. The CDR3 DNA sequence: TGTGCCAGCTCACCTTCGCTATCCGGGGCCAACGTCCTGACTTTC. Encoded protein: CASSPSLSGANVLTF.

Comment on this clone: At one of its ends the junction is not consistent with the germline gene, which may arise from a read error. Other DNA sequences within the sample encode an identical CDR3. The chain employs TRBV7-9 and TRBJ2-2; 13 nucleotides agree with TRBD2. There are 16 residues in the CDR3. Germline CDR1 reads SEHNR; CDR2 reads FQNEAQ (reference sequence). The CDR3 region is CASSLTLAGGSGELFF. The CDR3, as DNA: TGTGCCAGCAGCTTAACACTAGCGGGAGGGTCCGGAGAGCTGTTTTTT.

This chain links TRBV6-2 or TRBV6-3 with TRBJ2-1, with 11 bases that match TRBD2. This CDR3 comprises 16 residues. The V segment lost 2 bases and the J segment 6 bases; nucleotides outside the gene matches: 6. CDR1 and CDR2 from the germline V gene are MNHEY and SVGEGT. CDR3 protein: CASSYPRLAGFNEQFF. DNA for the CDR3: TGTGCCAGCAGTTACCCTCGACTAGCGGGATTCAATGAGCAGTTCTTC.

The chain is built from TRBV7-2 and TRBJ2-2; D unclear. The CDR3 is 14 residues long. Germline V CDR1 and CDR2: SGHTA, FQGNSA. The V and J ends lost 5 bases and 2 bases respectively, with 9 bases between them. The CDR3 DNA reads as TGTGCCAGCAGCCAGCTAATTAACACCGGGGAGCTGTTTTTT. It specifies CASSQLINTGELFF.

The DNA for the CDR3 is TGCGCCAGCAGCAATTACGACGGCCCAGGGGGGGATGGCTACACCTTC. This codes for CASSNYDGPGGDGYTF. The V gene is TRBV5-1, the J gene TRBJ1-2, with 7 bases fitting TRBD1. The germline V gene encodes CDR1 SGHRS and CDR2 YFSETQ. The CDR3 is 16 residues long. Germline trimming cut 4 bases from V and 6 bases from J; bases unmatched to any gene: 15.

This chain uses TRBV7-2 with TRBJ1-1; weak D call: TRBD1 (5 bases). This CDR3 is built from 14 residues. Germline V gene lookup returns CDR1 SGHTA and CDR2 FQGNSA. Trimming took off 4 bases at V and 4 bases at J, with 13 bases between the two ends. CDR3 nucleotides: TGTGCCAGCAGCTCCAGGTCCGGGACCACTGAAGCTTTCTTT. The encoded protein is CASSSRSGTTEAFF.

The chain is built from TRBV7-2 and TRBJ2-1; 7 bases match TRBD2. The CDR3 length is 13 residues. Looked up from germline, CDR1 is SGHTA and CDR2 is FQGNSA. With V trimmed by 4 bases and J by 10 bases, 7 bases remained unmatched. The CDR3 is CASSSGRGGEQFF. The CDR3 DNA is TGTGCCAGCAGCTCTGGGAGGGGTGGCGAGCAGTTCTTC.

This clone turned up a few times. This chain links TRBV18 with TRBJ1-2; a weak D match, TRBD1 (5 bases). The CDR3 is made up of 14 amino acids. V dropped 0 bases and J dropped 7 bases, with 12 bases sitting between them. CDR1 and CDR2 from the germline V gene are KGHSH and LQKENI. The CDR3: CASSPPPWGSGYTF. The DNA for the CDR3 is TGTGCCAGCTCACCACCACCCTGGGGGTCTGGCTACACCTTC. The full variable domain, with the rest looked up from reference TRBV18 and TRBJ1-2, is NAGVMQNPRHLVRRRGQEARLRCSPMKGHSHVYWYRQLPEEGLKFMVYLQKENIIDESGMPKERFSAEFPKEGPSILRIQQVVRGDSAAYFCASSPPPWGSGYTFGSGTRLTVV.

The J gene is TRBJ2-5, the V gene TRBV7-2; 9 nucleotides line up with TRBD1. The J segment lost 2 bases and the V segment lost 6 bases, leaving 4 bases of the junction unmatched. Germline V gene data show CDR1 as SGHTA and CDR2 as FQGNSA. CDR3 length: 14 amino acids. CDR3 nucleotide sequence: TGTGCCAGCAGGTCCGGGACAGGGCAAGAGACCCAGTACTTC. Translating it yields CASRSGTGQETQYF.

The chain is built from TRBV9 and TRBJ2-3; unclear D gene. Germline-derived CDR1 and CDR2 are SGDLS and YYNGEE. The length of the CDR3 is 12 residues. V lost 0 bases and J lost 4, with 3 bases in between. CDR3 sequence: CASSVGPDTQYF. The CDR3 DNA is TGTGCCAGCAGCGTAGGTCCAGATACGCAGTATTTT.

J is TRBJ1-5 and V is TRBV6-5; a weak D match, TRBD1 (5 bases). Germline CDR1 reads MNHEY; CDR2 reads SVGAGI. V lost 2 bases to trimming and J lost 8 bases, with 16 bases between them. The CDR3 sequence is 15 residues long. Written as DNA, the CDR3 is TGTGCCAGCAGTTACAGAGGAGGCGGAGGGGAGCCCCAGCATTTT. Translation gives CASSYRGGGGEPQHF.

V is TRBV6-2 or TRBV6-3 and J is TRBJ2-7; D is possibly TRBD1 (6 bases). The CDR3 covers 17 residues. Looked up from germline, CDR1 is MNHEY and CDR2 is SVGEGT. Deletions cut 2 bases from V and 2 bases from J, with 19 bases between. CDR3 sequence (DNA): TGTGCCAGCAGTTACGAGACAGGACACCTCCCACCCTACGAGCAGTACTTC. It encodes CASSYETGHLPPYEQYF.

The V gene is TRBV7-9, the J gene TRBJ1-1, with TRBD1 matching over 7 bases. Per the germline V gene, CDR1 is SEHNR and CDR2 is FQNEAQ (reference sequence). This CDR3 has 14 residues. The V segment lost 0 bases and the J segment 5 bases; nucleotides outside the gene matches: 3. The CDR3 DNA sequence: TGTGCCAGCAGCTTAGCGTCAGGGGGAACTGAAGCTTTCTTT. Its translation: CASSLASGGTEAFF.

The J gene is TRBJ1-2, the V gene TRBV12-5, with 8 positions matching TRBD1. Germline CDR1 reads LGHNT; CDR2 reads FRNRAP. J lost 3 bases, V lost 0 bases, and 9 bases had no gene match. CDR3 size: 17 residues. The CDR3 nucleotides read TGTGCTAGTGGTTTGGTAACAGGGGCAGGGGGCCACTATGGCTACACCTTC. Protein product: CASGLVTGAGGHYGYTF.

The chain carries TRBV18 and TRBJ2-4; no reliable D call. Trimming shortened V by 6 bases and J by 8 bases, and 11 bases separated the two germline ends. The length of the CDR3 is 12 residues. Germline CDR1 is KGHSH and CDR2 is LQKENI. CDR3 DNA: TGTGCCAGCTCCCCCCGCGTAGACATTCAGTACTTC. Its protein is CASSPRVDIQYF.

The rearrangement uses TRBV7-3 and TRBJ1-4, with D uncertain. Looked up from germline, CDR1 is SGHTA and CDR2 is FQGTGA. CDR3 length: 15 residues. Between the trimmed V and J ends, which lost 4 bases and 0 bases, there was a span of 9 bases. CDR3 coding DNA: TGTGCCAGCAGCTCCGGTGATACAACTAATGAAAAACTGTTTTTT. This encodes CASSSGDTTNEKLFF.

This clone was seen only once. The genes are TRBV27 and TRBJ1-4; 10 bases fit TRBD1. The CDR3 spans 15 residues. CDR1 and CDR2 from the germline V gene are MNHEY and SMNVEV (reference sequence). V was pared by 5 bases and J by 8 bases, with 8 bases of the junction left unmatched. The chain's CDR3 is CASSLRQGAGEKLFF. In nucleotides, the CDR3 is TGTGCCAGCAGTCTCCGACAGGGGGCGGGAGAAAAACTGTTTTTT.

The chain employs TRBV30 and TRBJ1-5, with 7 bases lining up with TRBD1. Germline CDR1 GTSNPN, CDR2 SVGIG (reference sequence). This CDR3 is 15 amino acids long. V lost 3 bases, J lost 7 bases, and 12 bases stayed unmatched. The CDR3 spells CAWSDGTDGIQPQHF. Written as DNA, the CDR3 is TGTGCCTGGAGCGACGGGACAGACGGTATACAGCCCCAGCATTTT. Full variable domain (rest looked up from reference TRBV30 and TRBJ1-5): SQTIHQWPATLVQPVGSPLSLECTVEGTSNPNLYWYRQAAGRGLQLLFYSVGIGQISSEVPQNLSASRPQDRQFILSSKKLLLSDSGFYLCAWSDGTDGIQPQHFGDGTRLSIL.

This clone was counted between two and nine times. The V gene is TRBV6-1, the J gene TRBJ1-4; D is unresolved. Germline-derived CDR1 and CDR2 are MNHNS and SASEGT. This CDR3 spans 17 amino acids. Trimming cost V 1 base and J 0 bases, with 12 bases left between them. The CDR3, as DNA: TGTGCCAGCAGTGAAGTCGAAACATTTGCAACTAATGAAAAACTGTTTTTT. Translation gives CASSEVETFATNEKLFF.